The 32 T cell receptor beta chains listed next were all sequenced from one sample in a study of T cell responses to AZD1222 COVID-19 vaccine. TCRdb's copy holds only in-frame clones and misses some; the assay was immunoSEQ multiplex PCR. The table lists some 190,000 clones, about nine tenths of them singletons. Source: peripheral blood, taken 28 days after the second AZD1222 dose. The receptors originated from an adult who received the AZD1222 COVID-19 vaccine.

Regarding this clone: The same CDR3 is also encoded by other DNA sequences in this sample. V gene TRBV18 combines with J gene TRBJ1-1; D might be TRBD1 (6 bases). Germline V lookup: CDR1 KGHSH, CDR2 LQKENI. Trimming pared 3 bases from V and 1 base from J, leaving 6 bases between. This CDR3 has 13 residues. The chain's CDR3 is CASSPTGNTEAFF. Here the CDR3 DNA reads TGTGCCAGCTCACCGACAGGGAACACTGAAGCTTTCTTT. The whole variable domain, remainder taken from reference TRBV18 and TRBJ1-1, is NAGVMQNPRHLVRRRGQEARLRCSPMKGHSHVYWYRQLPEEGLKFMVYLQKENIIDESGMPKERFSAEFPKEGPSILRIQQVVRGDSAAYFCASSPTGNTEAFFGQGTRLTVV.

The chain uses TRBV5-1 and TRBJ2-2, with a tentative D call TRBD2 (5 bases). Germline lookup yields CDR1 SGHRS and CDR2 YFSETQ. Trimming removed 5 bases at V and 2 bases at J, with 13 bases between. The CDR3 is made up of 15 amino acids. This chain's CDR3 is CASRLSTTNTGELFF. CDR3 DNA sequence: TGCGCCAGCAGGCTATCGACTACAAACACCGGGGAGCTGTTTTTT.

This clone came up once. This CDR3 is CACTGEKGLNTEAFF. CDR3 coding DNA: TGTGCCTGCACAGGGGAAAAGGGACTTAACACTGAAGCTTTCTTT. This sequence joins TRBV30 and TRBJ1-1, with TRBD1 identical over 7 bases. The CDR3 extends over 15 amino acids. After removal of 6 bases from V and 2 bases from J, the junction contained 12 bases not matched to a gene. Germline CDR1 GTSNPN, CDR2 SVGIG (reference sequence). Filled out from reference TRBV30 and TRBJ1-1, the complete variable domain reads SQTIHQWPATLVQPVGSPLSLECTVEGTSNPNLYWYRQAAGRGLQLLFYSVGIGQISSEVPQNLSASRPQDRQFILSSKKLLLSDSGFYLCACTGEKGLNTEAFFGQGTRLTVV.

This rearrangement joins TRBV6-5 to TRBJ2-7; D gene ambiguous. The germline gives CDR1 MNHEY, CDR2 SVGAGI. The CDR3 extends over 11 amino acids. Trimming stripped 4 bases from V and 6 bases from J, with 7 bases between. This CDR3 is CASSLGSEQYF. The CDR3, as DNA: TGTGCCAGCAGTTTAGGGTCCGAGCAGTACTTC.

The genes are TRBV5-1 and TRBJ1-3; D unresolved. Between the trimmed V and J ends, which lost 4 bases and 3 bases, there was a span of 11 bases. Germline values: CDR1 SGHRS, CDR2 YFSETQ. This CDR3 is 14 amino acids long. CDR3 coding DNA: TGCGCCAGCAGCCTCGGGGATGTTGGAAACACCATATATTTT. Translated: CASSLGDVGNTIYF.

This clone was picked up a small number of times. The chain couples TRBV6-1 to TRBJ1-5; no firm D call. There are 13 residues in the CDR3. From germline, CDR1 is MNHNS and CDR2 SASEGT. V was cut by 0 bases and J by 4 bases, with 4 bases left in between. CDR3 residues: CASSEALNQPQHF. CDR3 nucleotide sequence: TGTGCCAGCAGTGAAGCTTTAAATCAGCCCCAGCATTTT.

The chain links TRBV4-1 to TRBJ1-3; no reliable D call. CDR1 is MGHRA and CDR2 is YSYEKL in the germline V gene. Trimming pared 0 bases from V and 2 bases from J, leaving 14 bases between. The CDR3 length is 17 residues. CDR3 amino acids: CASSQDSNLLAGNTIYF. The CDR3 DNA reads TGCGCCAGCAGCCAAGATTCGAATCTACTGGCTGGAAACACCATATATTTT.

This clone was detected once. The rearrangement links TRBV4-2 to TRBJ2-1, with 7 bases identical to TRBD2. V gave up 11 bases and J gave up 3 bases; unmatched junction bases: 13. The CDR3 has 15 residues. From germline, CDR1 is LGHNA and CDR2 YNFKEQ. The CDR3 nucleotides read TGTGCCGCTGAAGGGAGGGCCGGGGACTACAATGAGCAGTTCTTC. The encoded protein is CAAEGRAGDYNEQFF.

This sequence joins TRBV11-2 and TRBJ1-1; D unclear. V lost 6 bases, J lost 1 base, and 9 bases lay in between. Germline V lookup: CDR1 SGHAT, CDR2 FQNNGV. This CDR3 region has 13 residues. The CDR3 is CASRLTPNTEAFF. The CDR3, as DNA: TGTGCCAGCAGACTGACACCGAACACTGAAGCTTTCTTT.

Only one count was recorded for this clone. The J gene is TRBJ2-6, the V gene TRBV27; weak D call: TRBD2 (6 bases). The CDR3 has 17 residues. The V gene's germline CDR1 is MNHEY and CDR2 SMNVEV (reference sequence). V was shortened by 7 bases and J by 0 bases, with 16 bases between the two germline ends. The DNA of the CDR3 is TGTGCCAGCACCACCGGGGGAGGCACCTCTGGGGCCAACGTCCTGACTTTC. Translated: CASTTGGGTSGANVLTF.

The V gene is TRBV5-1, the J gene TRBJ2-7; 9 nucleotides agree with TRBD1. This CDR3 region has 15 residues. J gave up 4 bases and V 4 bases, and 9 bases lay outside the gene matches. The germline gives CDR1 SGHRS, CDR2 YFSETQ. The CDR3 DNA reads as TGCGCCAGCAGCCCACAGGGGGCGATCTTTTACGAGCAGTACTTC. Protein product: CASSPQGAIFYEQYF.

The chain couples TRBV20-1 to TRBJ1-2, with TRBD1 matching over 8 bases. This CDR3 region has 17 residues. V dropped 3 bases and J dropped 6; count of bases not matched to a gene: 18. CDR1 and CDR2 (germline): DFQATT, SNEGSKA (reference sequence). CDR3 in amino acids: CSASRVQGAYSADGYTF. In DNA, the CDR3 is TGCAGTGCTAGTCGGGTTCAGGGGGCGTACTCGGCGGATGGCTACACCTTC.

The rearrangement joins TRBV9 to TRBJ1-4; D is unresolved. Per the germline V gene, CDR1 is SGDLS and CDR2 is YYNGEE. V lost 3 bases, J lost 5 bases, and 14 bases lay in between. CDR3 length equals 15 residues. Here the CDR3 DNA reads TGTGCCAGCAGCGGACACGGAGGATGGAATGAAAAACTGTTTTTT. Its protein is CASSGHGGWNEKLFF.

This chain joins TRBV4-1 and TRBJ1-1, with D unclear. Germline CDR1 reads MGHRA; CDR2 reads YSYEKL. V gave up 2 bases and J gave up 6 bases, with 13 bases separating them. There are 14 residues in the CDR3. CDR3 DNA: TGCGCCAGCAGCCAACCGGCCCTCGACCCTGAAGCTTTCTTT. Protein product: CASSQPALDPEAFF.

This chain uses TRBV4-1 with TRBJ1-4; D is unclear. The germline V gene has CDR1 MGHRA and CDR2 YSYEKL. V shed 1 base and J shed 3 bases, with 9 bases lying between them. The CDR3 covers 15 residues. The CDR3 nucleotides are TGCGCCAGCAGCCAAGTAGGGCAGTCTAATGAAAAACTGTTTTTT. Translated: CASSQVGQSNEKLFF.

The chain's CDR3 is CASSLGREYEQYF. DNA of the CDR3: TGTGCCAGCAGTTTAGGGCGGGAGTACGAGCAGTACTTC. J is TRBJ2-7 and V is TRBV28, with 7 bases lining up with TRBD2. The CDR3 is 13 residues long. V gave up 2 bases and J gave up 4 bases; unmatched junction bases: 2. Germline V gives CDR1 MDHEN, CDR2 SYDVKM.

This clone was counted a single time. The genes are TRBV18 and TRBJ2-2; 10 bases fit TRBD2. Germline-derived CDR1 and CDR2 are KGHSH and LQKENI. This CDR3 comprises 16 residues. V shed 6 bases, J shed 5 bases, and the junction held 9 bases outside the gene matches. The CDR3 bases are TGTGCCAGCTCTCGAGCCGGGACTAGCGAAACCGGGGAGCTGTTTTTT. It translates to CASSRAGTSETGELFF.

To note about this clone: Other DNA sequences in this specimen translate into the identical CDR3. The chain joins TRBV18 to TRBJ1-1; a weak D match, TRBD1 (5 bases). CDR3 size: 12 residues. CDR1 is KGHSH, CDR2 LQKENI, per germline. V lost 2 bases and J 4 bases, leaving 5 bases between the germline ends. The CDR3 coding sequence is TGTGCCAGCTCACCAGGGGCCACTGAAGCTTTCTTT. This translates into CASSPGATEAFF.

This sequence joins TRBV12-3 or TRBV12-4 and TRBJ2-5; possible D gene TRBD1, 5 bases. There are 13 residues in the CDR3. V lost 0 bases and J lost 9, with 11 bases in between. The chain's CDR3 is CASSLAEQGAQYF. CDR3 sequence (DNA): TGTGCCAGCAGTTTAGCCGAGCAAGGGGCCCAGTACTTC.

The CDR3 sequence: CASSWDSYGYTF. Here the CDR3 DNA reads TGTGCCAGCAGTTGGGACAGCTATGGCTACACCTTC. The chain combines TRBV12-3 or TRBV12-4 with TRBJ1-2; 7 bases are a match to TRBD1. This CDR3 region has 12 residues. With 4 bases clipped from V and 4 bases from J, the junction kept 0 bases outside the gene matches.

V and J are TRBV7-9 and TRBJ2-1; 12 bases are shared with TRBD1. CDR1 and CDR2 (germline): SEHNR, FQNEAQ (reference sequence). CDR3 size: 17 residues. Trimming removed 5 bases from V and 1 base from J; junction bases left unmatched: 6. Written as DNA, the CDR3 is TGTGCCAGCAGCCGGGACAGGGGGCCGGTTTCCTACAATGAGCAGTTCTTC. It specifies CASSRDRGPVSYNEQFF.

This clone was seen a single time. This CDR3 reads CASGEDQPQHF. The CDR3 nucleotides read TGTGCGTCTGGGGAGGATCAGCCCCAGCATTTT. The chain recombines TRBV2 with TRBJ1-5, with D hard to call. The CDR3 contains 11 residues. Germline CDR1 and CDR2: SNHLY and FYNNEI.

This clone has a single count. This chain links TRBV6-5 with TRBJ2-1; 9 nucleotides line up with TRBD2. Trimming removed 2 bases from V and 7 bases from J; junction bases left unmatched: 0. Germline loops: CDR1 MNHEY, CDR2 SVGAGI. The CDR3 covers 13 residues. DNA of the CDR3: TGTGCCAGCAGTTACGGACTAGCGAATGAGCAGTTCTTC. Protein product: CASSYGLANEQFF.

The sample holds a few counts of this clone. CDR3 DNA sequence: TGTGCCAGCAGACCTAGACGTCCCCATGGCTACACCTTC. It yields the protein CASRPRRPHGYTF. The chain links TRBV12-3 or TRBV12-4 to TRBJ1-2; unclear D gene. The CDR3 consists of 13 residues. V was clipped by 6 bases and J by 6 bases, with 14 bases between them.

The V call is TRBV19, the J call TRBJ2-2; D might be TRBD1 (5 bases). There are 16 residues in the CDR3. The V end lost 1 base, the J end lost 3 bases, and 12 bases lay between the germline ends. CDR1 and CDR2 (germline): LNHDA, SQIVND (reference sequence). The CDR3 DNA reads TGTGCCAGTAGTATAGGGGGCAGGGATTACACCGGGGAGCTGTTTTTT. Its translation: CASSIGGRDYTGELFF.

The J gene is TRBJ2-7, the V gene TRBV28, with D unresolved. Germline-derived CDR1 and CDR2 are MDHEN and SYDVKM. V was clipped by 3 bases and J by 1 base, with 13 bases between them. The CDR3 loop spans 15 amino acids. For the CDR3, the DNA is TGTGCCAGCAGTTTCGTGAGGAGCTCGTCCTACGAGCAGTACTTC. Translated: CASSFVRSSSYEQYF.

The chain has TRBV7-9 and TRBJ2-7, with D tentatively TRBD1 (5 bases). V was cut by 7 bases and J by 4 bases, with 8 bases left in between. Germline-derived CDR1 and CDR2 are SEHNR and FQNEAQ (reference sequence). The CDR3 has 11 amino acids. The DNA of the CDR3 is TGTGCCAGCACAGGGTTATACGAGCAGTACTTC. It is translated as CASTGLYEQYF. Combining the CDR3 with reference TRBV7-9 and TRBJ2-7 gives the whole variable domain DTGVSQNPRHKITKRGQNVTFRCDPISEHNRLYWYRQTLGQGPEFLTYFQNEAQLEKSRLLSDRFSAERPKGSFSTLEIQRTEQGDSAMYLCASTGLYEQYFGPGTRLTVT.

V gene TRBV10-2 combines with J gene TRBJ1-1; D not certain. The CDR3 is made up of 14 amino acids. Trimming stripped 3 bases from V and 5 bases from J, with 13 bases between. Germline V CDR1 and CDR2: WSHSY, SAAADI. CDR3 sequence (DNA): TGCGCCAGCAGTGAATGGGTCGGTTGGACTGAAGCTTTCTTT. The encoded protein is CASSEWVGWTEAFF.

This chain joins TRBV2 and TRBJ1-4, with 11 bases matching TRBD1. The CDR3 is made up of 15 amino acids. V was clipped by 3 bases and J by 8 bases; unmatched bases: 5. The germline gives CDR1 SNHLY, CDR2 FYNNEI. The CDR3: CASSEAGTGGEKLFF. The CDR3 nucleotides read TGTGCCAGCAGTGAGGCCGGGACAGGGGGGGAAAAACTGTTTTTT.

This sequence joins TRBV2 and TRBJ1-5; D remains ambiguous. V lost 4 bases, J lost 4 bases, and 14 bases lay in between. CDR1 and CDR2 (germline): SNHLY, FYNNEI. This CDR3 is built from 15 residues. CDR3 bases: TGTGCCAGCAGTGGACGCGCAGTCAGAAATCAGCCCCAGCATTTT. This sequence encodes CASSGRAVRNQPQHF.

The DNA for the CDR3 is TGTGCCAGCAGTTTAACCCCTACACCTGGAAACACCATATATTTT. This translates into CASSLTPTPGNTIYF. The chain has TRBV28 and TRBJ1-3; D uncertain. The V and J ends lost 2 bases and 2 bases respectively, with 10 bases between them. The CDR3 consists of 15 residues. Germline V lookup: CDR1 MDHEN, CDR2 SYDVKM. The full variable domain, its missing parts supplied by reference TRBV28 and TRBJ1-3, is DVKVTQSSRYLVKRTGEKVFLECVQDMDHENMFWYRQDPGLGLRLIYFSYDVKMKEKGDIPEGYSVSREKKERFSLILESASTNQTSMYLCASSLTPTPGNTIYFGEGSWLTVV.

V gene TRBV12-3 or TRBV12-4 combines with J gene TRBJ2-7; no reliable D call. The CDR3 extends over 9 amino acids. V was pared by 9 bases and J by 7 bases, with 7 bases between. CDR3: CASGMEQYF. CDR3 coding DNA: TGTGCCAGTGGAATGGAGCAGTACTTC.